This TCR beta chain is from a study of cytomegalovirus exposure and HLA in healthy donors. On this clone: What it recognizes is unknown.

Trimming took 4 bases from V and 1 from J; bases not matched to a gene: 2. The CDR3 is 15 amino acids. Germline lookup yields CDR1 SEHNR and CDR2 FQNEAQ (reference sequence). 60 Vbeta and 13 Jbeta primers were used in PCR. Per the authors' pipeline: A later analysis counted 65 million to 95 million unique TCR beta chains, around 10 million shared. The protocol was immunoSEQ multiplex PCR, while the TCRdb copy is restricted to in-frame clones and leaves out a portion. V, J and clone size are those of that table, while D and trimming were read from the DNA. The repertoire has 120,000 or so clones, over 65% of them found once; the top ten carry about 1.8%. Study-wide results and caveats: There were 150 or so TCR beta chains listed as cytomegalovirus-associated. Using a false discovery rate of 0.05, a later analysis showed that 15,000 to 20,000 TCR beta sequences were associated with HLA alleles. Across donors, presence/absence analyses took sequencing depth to be roughly uniform.

The source of this sequence is a man younger than 35 in good health and CMV-seronegative. The sequencing input was PBMCs. J is TRBJ2-2 and V is TRBV7-9, with 8 positions matching TRBD1. This chain's CDR3 is CASSWTGRNTGELFF. The DNA of the CDR3 is TGTGCCAGCAGCTGGACAGGGCGGAACACCGGGGAGCTGTTTTTT. Based on the CDR3 plus reference TRBV7-9 and TRBJ2-2, the full variable domain is DTGVSQNPRHKITKRGQNVTFRCDPISEHNRLYWYRQTLGQGPEFLTYFQNEAQLEKSRLLSDRFSAERPKGSFSTLEIQRTEQGDSAMYLCASSWTGRNTGELFFGEGSRLTVL.